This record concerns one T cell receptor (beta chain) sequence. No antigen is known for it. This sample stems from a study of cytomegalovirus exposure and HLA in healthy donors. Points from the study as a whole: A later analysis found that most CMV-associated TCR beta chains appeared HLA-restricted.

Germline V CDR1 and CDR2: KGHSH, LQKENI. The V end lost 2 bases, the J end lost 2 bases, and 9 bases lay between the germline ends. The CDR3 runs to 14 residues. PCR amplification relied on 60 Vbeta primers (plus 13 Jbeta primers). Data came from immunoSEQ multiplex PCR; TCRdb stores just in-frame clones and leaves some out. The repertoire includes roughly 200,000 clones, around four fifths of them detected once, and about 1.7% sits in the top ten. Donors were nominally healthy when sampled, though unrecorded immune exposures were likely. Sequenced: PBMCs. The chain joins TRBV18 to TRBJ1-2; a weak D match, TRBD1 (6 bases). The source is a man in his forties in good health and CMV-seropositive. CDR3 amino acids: CASSPTGTNYGYTF. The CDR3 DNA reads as TGTGCCAGCTCACCAACAGGGACAAACTATGGCTACACCTTC.